One sample yielded the 15 T cell receptor beta chains listed below, sequenced in a study of neoadjuvant anti-PD-1 for oral cavity cancer. The repertoire was sequenced with immunoSEQ multiplex PCR; TCRdb's copy has only in-frame clones and lacks some. The top ten clones hold 2.5% to 3.5% of a sample with some 14,000 clones, 67% of them seen once. Time point here: after neoadjuvant nivolumab, at surgical resection. The sequences come from PBMCs, collected after nivolumab (anti-PD-1) treatment. These receptors originate from a person aged 35-79 years with oral cavity squamous cell carcinoma.

This clone was counted once. The chain has TRBV7-9 and TRBJ1-4, with D unresolved. The CDR3 contains 17 residues. Germline V gene lookup returns CDR1 SEHNR and CDR2 FQNEAQ (reference sequence). V lost 3 bases to trimming and J lost 8 bases, with 22 bases between them. The CDR3 region is CASSFGMAANLGEKLFF. The CDR3 DNA reads TGTGCCAGCAGCTTTGGTATGGCGGCCAACTTGGGCGAAAAACTGTTTTTT.

The rearrangement uses TRBV10-3 and TRBJ2-3; 7 bases fit TRBD2. The CDR3 length is 15 residues. Germline lookup yields CDR1 ENHRY and CDR2 SYGVKD. V gave up 3 bases and J gave up 2 bases; unmatched junction bases: 5. The CDR3 DNA follows: TGTGCCATCAGTGATTCGGGAGGAACCACAGATACGCAGTATTTT. Encoded protein: CAISDSGGTTDTQYF.

This chain links TRBV5-1 with TRBJ1-1; D uncertain. Trimming removed 3 bases at V and 8 bases at J, with 8 bases between. The germline V gene encodes CDR1 SGHRS and CDR2 YFSETQ. The CDR3 is made up of 11 amino acids. The CDR3 DNA is TGCGCCAGCAGCTCCGGACGCGAAGCTTTCTTT. Protein product: CASSSGREAFF.

This rearrangement joins TRBV5-1 to TRBJ2-7, with D unclear. Between the trimmed V and J ends, which lost 4 bases and 3 bases, there was a span of 14 bases. CDR1 and CDR2 from the germline V gene are SGHRS and YFSETQ. This CDR3 spans 14 amino acids. CDR3 in amino acids: CASSIAGLGYEQYF. Written as DNA, the CDR3 is TGCGCCAGCAGCATTGCAGGTCTCGGCTACGAGCAGTACTTC.

This chain uses TRBV5-6 with TRBJ2-3, with D perhaps given as TRBD1 or TRBD2 (6 bases each). Trimming cost V 1 base and J 4 bases, with 10 bases left between them. This CDR3 has 14 amino acids. Per germline, CDR1 SGHDT and CDR2 YYEEEE. CDR3 region: CASSLKGGADTQYF. CDR3 coding DNA: TGTGCCAGCAGCTTGAAGGGGGGAGCAGATACGCAGTATTTT. The whole variable domain, filled in from reference TRBV5-6 and TRBJ2-3, reads DAGVTQSPTHLIKTRGQQVTLRCSPKSGHDTVSWYQQALGQGPQFIFQYYEEEERQRGNFPDRFSGHQFPNYSSELNVNALLLGDSALYLCASSLKGGADTQYFGPGTRLTVL.

This chain links TRBV19 with TRBJ1-3; D may be TRBD1 (6 bases). The CDR3 extends over 15 amino acids. The germline CDR1 and CDR2 sequences are LNHDA and SQIVND (reference sequence). Trimming cost V 5 bases and J 2 bases, with 13 bases left between them. In nucleotides, the CDR3 is TGTGCCAGTAGTGTGAAACAGGGCCCTGGAAACACCATATATTTT. It specifies CASSVKQGPGNTIYF.

This rearrangement joins TRBV7-9 to TRBJ2-1, with D tentatively TRBD2 (6 bases). CDR3 size: 13 residues. Trimming removed 2 bases at V and 7 bases at J, with 9 bases between. Germline-derived CDR1 and CDR2 are SEHNR and FQNEAQ (reference sequence). The CDR3 protein is CASSLSGGNEQFF. CDR3 coding DNA: TGTGCCAGCAGCTTAAGTGGAGGGAATGAGCAGTTCTTC.

V and J are TRBV19 and TRBJ2-5; unclear D gene. This CDR3 has 16 residues. V lost 5 bases and J 0 bases, leaving 16 bases between the germline ends. Germline V gives CDR1 LNHDA, CDR2 SQIVND (reference sequence). CDR3 amino acids: CASSWSPSRYQETQYF. The CDR3 DNA reads TGTGCCAGTAGTTGGAGCCCCTCTCGGTACCAAGAGACCCAGTACTTC.

In this sample, this clone turned up a few times. The gene calls are TRBV12-2 and TRBJ2-2. TRBV12-2 is marked as a pseudogene. CDR3 size: 17 residues. The CDR3 region has the DNA TGTGCAAGTCGCTTAGATCGTTTTGGATTTTACACCGGGGAGCTGTTTTTT. Protein: CASRLDRFGFYTGELFF.

The chain combines TRBV5-4 with TRBJ1-1; no reliable D call. Trimming stripped 0 bases from V and 2 bases from J, with 8 bases between. CDR3 length: 14 amino acids. The germline CDR1 and CDR2 sequences are SGHNT and YYREEE (reference sequence). The DNA of the CDR3 is TGTGCCAGCAGCTTGGACGGAGGTAACACTGAAGCTTTCTTT. Its translation is CASSLDGGNTEAFF. Drawing the rest from reference TRBV5-4 and TRBJ1-1, the complete variable domain is ETGVTQSPTHLIKTRGQQVTLRCSSQSGHNTVSWYQQALGQGPQFIFQYYREEENGRGNFPPRFSGLQFPNYSSELNVNALELDDSALYLCASSLDGGNTEAFFGQGTRLTVV.

Only a few counts were recorded for this clone. The rearrangement joins TRBV4-1 to TRBJ1-5; 9 bases map to TRBD1. The V gene end was trimmed by 3 bases and the J gene end by 7 bases; junction bases not matched to a gene: 4. The germline gives CDR1 MGHRA, CDR2 YSYEKL. This CDR3 has 14 amino acids. The CDR3 DNA reads as TGCGCCAGCAGCCAGTGGGACAGGGAACAGCCCCAGCATTTT. Translated, it gives CASSQWDREQPQHF.

The V gene is TRBV6-5, the J gene TRBJ2-7; D ambiguous. Germline CDR1 is MNHEY and CDR2 is SVGAGI. Trimming removed 5 bases at V and 4 bases at J, with 6 bases between. The length of the CDR3 is 11 residues. The CDR3 DNA sequence: TGTGCCAGCAGTAAATATTACGAGCAGTACTTC. It yields the protein CASSKYYEQYF.

V gene TRBV5-1 combines with J gene TRBJ2-1; TRBD2 aligns across 13 bases. V shed 0 bases and J 6 bases; nucleotides not matched to a gene: 9. The CDR3 totals 18 residues. Germline CDR1 reads SGHRS; CDR2 reads YFSETQ. CDR3 nucleotides: TGCGCCAGCAGCTTGGAGGTGCTGGGACTAGCGGGACCCAATGAGCAGTTCTTC. Translation gives CASSLEVLGLAGPNEQFF.

The chain is built from TRBV30 and TRBJ1-1; TRBD1 matches at 8 bases. With 1 base clipped from V and 1 base from J, the junction kept 8 bases outside the gene matches. CDR1 GTSNPN and CDR2 SVGIG come from the germline V gene (reference sequence). This CDR3 contains 16 residues. CDR3 loop: CAWSGSETGANTEAFF. Here the CDR3 DNA reads TGTGCCTGGAGTGGATCCGAGACAGGGGCGAACACTGAAGCTTTCTTT.

This chain links TRBV7-3 with TRBJ2-4, with D tentatively TRBD1 or TRBD2 (5 bases each). Germline CDR1 reads SGHTA; CDR2 reads FQGTGA. V lost 5 bases and J lost 9, with 14 bases in between. CDR3 length equals 13 residues. The CDR3 loop is CASSEGPMGIQYF. The CDR3 DNA follows: TGTGCCAGCAGCGAGGGGCCCATGGGCATTCAGTACTTC.